The source of this T cell receptor beta chain is a study of blood T cell repertoires in COVID-19. Study-level information: T cells, B-cell-depleted T cells, or PBMCs provided the cDNA or gDNA that served as material.

Assay: immunoSEQ multiplex PCR; the TCRdb copy retains only in-frame clones and omits some. Of 60,000 to 75,000 clones detected, 70% to 90% appear once; the ten largest clones hold around 3.6%. Material: peripheral blood. This TCR was recovered from a human donor in a cohort sampled during active COVID-19.

The CDR3 loop reads CASSPWTGSSYEQYF. Written as DNA, the CDR3 is TGTGCCAGCAGCCCGTGGACAGGGTCCTCCTACGAGCAGTACTTC. The gene calls are TRBV7-6 and TRBJ2-7; TRBD1 aligns across 8 bases. The V segment lost 5 bases and the J segment 0 bases; nucleotides outside the gene matches: 6. Germline V CDR1 and CDR2: SGHVS, FNYEAQ. The CDR3 length is 15 residues.